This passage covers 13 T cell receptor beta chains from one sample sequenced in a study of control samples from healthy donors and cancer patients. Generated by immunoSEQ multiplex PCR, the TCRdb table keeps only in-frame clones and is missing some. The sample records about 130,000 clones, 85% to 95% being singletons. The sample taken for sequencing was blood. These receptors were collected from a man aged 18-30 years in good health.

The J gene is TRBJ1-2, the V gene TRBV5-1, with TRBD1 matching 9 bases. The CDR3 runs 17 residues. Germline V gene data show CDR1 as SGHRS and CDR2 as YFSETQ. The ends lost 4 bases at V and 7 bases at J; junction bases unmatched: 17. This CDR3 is CASSIGTGLNRPGGYTF. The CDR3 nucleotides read TGCGCCAGCAGCATTGGGACAGGGCTCAATAGGCCGGGTGGCTACACCTTC.

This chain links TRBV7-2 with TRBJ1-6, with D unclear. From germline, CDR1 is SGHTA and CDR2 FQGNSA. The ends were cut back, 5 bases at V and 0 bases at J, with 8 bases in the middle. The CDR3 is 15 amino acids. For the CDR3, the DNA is TGTGCCAGCAGCCCCCATAGCTCCTATAATTCACCCCTCCACTTT. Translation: CASSPHSSYNSPLHF.

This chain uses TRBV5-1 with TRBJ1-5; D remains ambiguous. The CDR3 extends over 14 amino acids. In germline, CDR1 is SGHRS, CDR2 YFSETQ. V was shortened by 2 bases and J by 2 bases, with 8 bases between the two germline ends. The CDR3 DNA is TGCGCCAGCAGCTTAGACACCGGCAATCAGCCCCAGCATTTT. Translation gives CASSLDTGNQPQHF.

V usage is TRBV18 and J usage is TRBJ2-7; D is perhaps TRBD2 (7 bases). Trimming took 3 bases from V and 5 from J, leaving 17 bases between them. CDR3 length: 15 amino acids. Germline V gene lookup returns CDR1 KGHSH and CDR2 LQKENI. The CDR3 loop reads CASSPPGRGAHEQYF. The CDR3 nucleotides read TGTGCCAGCTCACCCCCGGGGAGGGGGGCCCACGAGCAGTACTTC.

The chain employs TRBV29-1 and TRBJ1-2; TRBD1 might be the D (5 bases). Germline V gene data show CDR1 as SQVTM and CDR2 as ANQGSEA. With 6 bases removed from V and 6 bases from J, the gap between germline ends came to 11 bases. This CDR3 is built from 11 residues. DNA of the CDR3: TGCAGCGTGGGGGGACGGGATGGCTACACCTTC. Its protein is CSVGGRDGYTF. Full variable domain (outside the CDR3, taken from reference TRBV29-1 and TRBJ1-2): SAVISQKPSRDICQRGTSLTIQCQVDSQVTMMFWYRQQPGQSLTLIATANQGSEATYESGFVIDKFPISRPNLTFSTLTVSNMSPEDSSIYLCSVGGRDGYTFGSGTRLTVV.

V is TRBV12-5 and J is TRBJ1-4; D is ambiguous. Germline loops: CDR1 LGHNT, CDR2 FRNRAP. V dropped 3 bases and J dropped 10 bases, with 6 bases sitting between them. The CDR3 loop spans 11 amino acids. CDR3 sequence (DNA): TGTGCTAGTGGTTTCTCCCGAAAACTGTTTTTT. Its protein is CASGFSRKLFF.

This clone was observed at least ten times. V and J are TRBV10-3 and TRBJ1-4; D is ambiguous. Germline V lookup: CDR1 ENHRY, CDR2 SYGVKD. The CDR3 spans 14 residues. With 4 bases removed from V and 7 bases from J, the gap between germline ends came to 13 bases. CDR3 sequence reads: CAISAGVTSEKLFF. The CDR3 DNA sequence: TGTGCCATCAGTGCTGGGGTCACCAGTGAAAAACTGTTTTTT.

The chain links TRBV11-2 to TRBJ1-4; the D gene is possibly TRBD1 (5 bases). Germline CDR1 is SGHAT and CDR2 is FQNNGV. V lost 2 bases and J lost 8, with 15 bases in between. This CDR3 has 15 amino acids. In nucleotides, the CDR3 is TGTGCCAGCAGCTTATTCCGGGGCAGACGGGAAAAACTGTTTTTT. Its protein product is CASSLFRGRREKLFF.

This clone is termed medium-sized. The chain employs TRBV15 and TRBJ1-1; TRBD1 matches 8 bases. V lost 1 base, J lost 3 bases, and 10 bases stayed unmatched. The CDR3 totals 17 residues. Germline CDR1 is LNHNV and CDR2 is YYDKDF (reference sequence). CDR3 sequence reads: CATSRGQGANLYTEAFF. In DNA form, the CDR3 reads TGTGCCACCAGCAGAGGGCAGGGGGCAAATTTGTACACTGAAGCTTTCTTT.

The CDR3 nucleotides read TGCGCCAGCGTCCTTAGCGGGGGGGCCTACAATGAGCAGTTCTTC. It specifies CASVLSGGAYNEQFF. The V gene is TRBV5-1, the J gene TRBJ2-1, with 11 positions matching TRBD2. Germline lookup yields CDR1 SGHRS and CDR2 YFSETQ. The CDR3 covers 15 residues. V lost 7 bases, J lost 2 bases, and 5 bases stayed unmatched.

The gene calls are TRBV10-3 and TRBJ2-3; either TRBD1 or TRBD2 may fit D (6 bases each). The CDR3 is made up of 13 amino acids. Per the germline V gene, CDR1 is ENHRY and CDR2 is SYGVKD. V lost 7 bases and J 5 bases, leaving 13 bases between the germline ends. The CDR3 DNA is TGTGCCATCAATCCGGGGGCGGGAGATACGCAGTATTTT. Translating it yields CAINPGAGDTQYF.

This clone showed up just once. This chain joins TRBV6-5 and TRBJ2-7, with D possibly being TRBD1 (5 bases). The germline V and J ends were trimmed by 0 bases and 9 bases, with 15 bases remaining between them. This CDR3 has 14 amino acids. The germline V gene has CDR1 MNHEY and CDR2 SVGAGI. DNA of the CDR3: TGTGCCAGCAGTTACTCGGAGACAGCCTCGTTGCAGTACTTC. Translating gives CASSYSETASLQYF.

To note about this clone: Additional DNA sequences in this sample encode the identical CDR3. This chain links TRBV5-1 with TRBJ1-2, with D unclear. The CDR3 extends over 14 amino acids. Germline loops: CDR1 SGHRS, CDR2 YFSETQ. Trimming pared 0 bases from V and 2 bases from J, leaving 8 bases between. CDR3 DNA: TGCGCCAGCAGCTTGGAAGGGTTAAACTATGGCTACACCTTC. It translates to CASSLEGLNYGYTF. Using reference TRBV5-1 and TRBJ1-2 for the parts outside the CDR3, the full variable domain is KAGVTQTPRYLIKTRGQQVTLSCSPISGHRSVSWYQQTPGQGLQFLFEYFSETQRNKGNFPGRFSGRQFSNSRSEMNVSTLELGDSALYLCASSLEGLNYGYTFGSGTRLTVV.